The source of this T cell receptor beta chain is a study of blood T cell repertoires in COVID-19. Study in general: Acute-phase and convalescent COVID-19 samples originated in the United States, Italy and Spain. The cDNA or gDNA used as material had been derived from T cells, B-cell-depleted T cells, or PBMCs.

During active infection, Seattle patients enrolled and were then monitored through disease. Original methodology: Quantification of nucleated cells was approximated via reference gene primer amplification. The protocol was immunoSEQ multiplex PCR, while the TCRdb copy is restricted to in-frame clones and leaves out a portion. The V and J calls and clone size come from that table; D and trimming were worked out from the DNA. The table includes fewer than 350,000 clones, around 90% detected once. The CDR3 totals 13 residues. Germline V gives CDR1 MNHEY, CDR2 SVGAGI. V was pared by 5 bases and J by 2 bases, with 2 bases of the junction left unmatched.

The receptor's source is a man aged 30 to 39 with COVID-19, enrolled during active disease. Material for sequencing was peripheral blood. V gene TRBV6-5 combines with J gene TRBJ1-2; TRBD1 aligns across 7 bases. This CDR3 reads CASSIQGNYGYTF. The CDR3 DNA reads TGTGCCAGCAGTATACAGGGGAACTATGGCTACACCTTC.